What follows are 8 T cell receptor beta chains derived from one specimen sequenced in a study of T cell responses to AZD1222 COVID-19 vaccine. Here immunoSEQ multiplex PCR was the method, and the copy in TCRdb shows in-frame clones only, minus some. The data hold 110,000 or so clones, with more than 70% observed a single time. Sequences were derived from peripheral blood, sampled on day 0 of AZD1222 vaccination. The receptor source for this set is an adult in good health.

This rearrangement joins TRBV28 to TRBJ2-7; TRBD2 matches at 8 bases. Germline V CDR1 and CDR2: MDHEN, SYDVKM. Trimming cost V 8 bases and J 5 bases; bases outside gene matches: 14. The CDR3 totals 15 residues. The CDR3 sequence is CASLSGGPGGHEQYF. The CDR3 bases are TGTGCCAGCCTTTCGGGGGGGCCTGGGGGCCACGAGCAGTACTTC.

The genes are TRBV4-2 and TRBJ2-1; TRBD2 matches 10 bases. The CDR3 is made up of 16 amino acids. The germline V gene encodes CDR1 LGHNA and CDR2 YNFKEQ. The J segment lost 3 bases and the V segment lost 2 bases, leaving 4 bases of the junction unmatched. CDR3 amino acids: CASSQSASGGYNEQFF. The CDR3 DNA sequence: TGTGCCAGCAGCCAATCCGCTAGCGGGGGCTACAATGAGCAGTTCTTC.

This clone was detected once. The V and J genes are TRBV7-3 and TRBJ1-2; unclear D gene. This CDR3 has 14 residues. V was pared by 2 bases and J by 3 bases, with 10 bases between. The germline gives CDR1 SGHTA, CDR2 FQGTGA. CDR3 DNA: TGTGCCAGCAGCTTAGCAGCGGGTGACTATGGCTACACCTTC. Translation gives CASSLAAGDYGYTF. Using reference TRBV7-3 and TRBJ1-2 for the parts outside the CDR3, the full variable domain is GAGVSQTPSNKVTEKGKYVELRCDPISGHTALYWYRQSLGQGPEFLIYFQGTGAADDSGLPNDRFFAVRPEGSVSTLKIQRTERGDSAVYLCASSLAAGDYGYTFGSGTRLTVV.

This CDR3 reads CASSRTGKGQPQHF. CDR3 nucleotide sequence: TGTGCCAGCAGCCGGACAGGGAAGGGTCAGCCCCAGCATTTT. V and J are TRBV7-2 and TRBJ1-5; TRBD1 agrees at 8 bases. Germline trimming cut 5 bases from V and 6 bases from J; bases unmatched to any gene: 6. Germline V gene data show CDR1 as SGHTA and CDR2 as FQGNSA. This CDR3 has 14 amino acids.

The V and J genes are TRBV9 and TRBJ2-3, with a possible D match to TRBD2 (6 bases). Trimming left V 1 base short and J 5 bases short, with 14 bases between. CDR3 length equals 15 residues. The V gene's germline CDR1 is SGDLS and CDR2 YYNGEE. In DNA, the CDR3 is TGTGCCAGCAGCGTATTAGGAGGGGCTGGAGATACGCAGTATTTT. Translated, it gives CASSVLGGAGDTQYF. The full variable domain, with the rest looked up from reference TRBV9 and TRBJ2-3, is DSGVTQTPKHLITATGQRVTLRCSPRSGDLSVYWYQQSLDQGLQFLIQYYNGEERAKGNILERFSAQQFPDLHSELNLSSLELGDSALYFCASSVLGGAGDTQYFGPGTRLTVL.

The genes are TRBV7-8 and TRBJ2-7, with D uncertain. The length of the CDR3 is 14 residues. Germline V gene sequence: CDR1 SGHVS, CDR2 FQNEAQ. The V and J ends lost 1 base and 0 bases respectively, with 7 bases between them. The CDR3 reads CASSLGGNSYEQYF. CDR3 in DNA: TGTGCCAGCAGCTTAGGCGGCAACTCCTACGAGCAGTACTTC.

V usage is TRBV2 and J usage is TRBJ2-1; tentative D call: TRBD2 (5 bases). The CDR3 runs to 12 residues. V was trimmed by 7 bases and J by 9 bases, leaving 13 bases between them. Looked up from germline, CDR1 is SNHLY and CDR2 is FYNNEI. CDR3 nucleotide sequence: TGTGCCAGCAATCTAGCCTACGGTGAGCAGTTCTTC. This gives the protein CASNLAYGEQFF.

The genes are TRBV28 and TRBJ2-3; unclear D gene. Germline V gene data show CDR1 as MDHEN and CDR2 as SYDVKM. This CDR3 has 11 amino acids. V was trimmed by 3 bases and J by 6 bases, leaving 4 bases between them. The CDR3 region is CASSFLDTQYF. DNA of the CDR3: TGTGCCAGCAGTTTTCTGGATACGCAGTATTTT.